This TCR beta chain is from a study of blood T cell repertoires in COVID-19 (dated by TCRdb to 2020 to 2022). With regard to the full study: Samples from collaborators originated in the United States, Italy and Spain and spanned both the acute and convalescent phases of COVID-19. The material from the prospective study consisted of cDNA or gDNA derived from T cells, B-cell-depleted T cells, or PBMCs. The dataset comprised deeply sampled blood TCRbeta repertoires from subjects exposed to, actively infected with, or recovered from COVID-19. A freely available public database, intended as a resource for researchers studying the immune response to SARS-CoV-2, is where the repertoires were released. Where available, HLA class I and class II types were taken from metadata supplied by the sample provider and were not determined by assay-based typing. Nearly every sample came with metadata listing a de-identified subject ID, COVID-19 status, age in years and sex. Samples came from the ongoing ImmuneRACE study (first 160 participants) plus 1,254 subjects from 6 global collaborators. Paper-wide results and their limitations: The quantity of clinical and demographic metadata differed by source and by participant and was supplied without curation.

Comment on this clone: Its cognate antigen has yet to be identified. No base-level quality is on record; no much larger clone is a single base apart.

TCRbeta CDR3 regions were amplified from genomic DNA using the immunoSEQ Assay, a bias-controlled multiplex PCR. The study's processing was this. Nucleated cell counts per sample were estimated from amplification of reference gene primers within the assay. To quantify the absolute abundance of each unique TCRbeta CDR3 rearrangement, sequence reads were collapsed and filtered. For each sample, productive Simpson clonality was calculated by taking the square root of Simpson's diversity index across productive rearrangements. Sourced from immuneACCESS, this table was stored by TCRdb with only in-frame sequences that have V and J called. A share of the clones is absent; for the studies checked, an unresolved V gene accounts for under half, and the remainder has no known explanation. For V, J and clone size, that table is used; D and trimming come from the DNA. The sample includes a few hundred thousand clones, with roughly 90% observed a single time. The ten largest clonotypes hold 0.95% to 1.5% of the sample.

Collaborating institutions collected whole blood in K2EDTA tubes following their own protocols. Collaborator samples were shipped for TCRbeta analysis as frozen whole blood, isolated PBMCs, or DNA extracted from either sample type. Source material: peripheral blood. The TCR was taken from a man aged 40-49 years with acute or convalescent COVID-19.

The nucleotides are TGTGCCAGCAGCTTTGGTTTCGGGGGATTGAACACTGAAGCTTTCTTT. Translated, it reads CASSFGFGGLNTEAFF. The sequence links TRBV11-2 to TRBJ1-1, and TRBD1 may be the D gene, going by 5 matching bases. Spanning cysteine to phenylalanine, the CDR3 consists of 16 amino acids. Only the CDR3 portion is preserved as DNA: 48 bases, with reading frame beginning at the first base. At the junction V is shortened by 3 bases and J by 0 bases, with 14 bases in between. From the germline V gene, CDR1 is SGHAT and CDR2 is FQNNGV.